Detailed here is one TCR beta chain. This sample was taken from a study of T cell repertoires in cytomegalovirus infection. In the study overall: Public signatures in TCR beta pointed to CMV infection and matching HLA type.

This CDR3 is 13 amino acids long. V gave up 4 bases and J gave up 2 bases, with 6 bases separating them. TCRdb passed the reads through MiXCR, listing each CDR3 protein once. This table holds about 740,000 distinct CDR3 sequences, less than 40% found once. The clonotype comes from a human donor in good health (CMV status not recorded). Some clones in this sample may be carry-over from other donors' samples. The V gene is TRBV12-3 or TRBV12-4, the J gene TRBJ1-5; D is unresolved. Sequences were obtained from PBMCs. CDR3 sequence (DNA): TGTGCCAGCAGTTCCGAGGGCAATCAGCCCCAGCATTTT. Translated: CASSSEGNQPQHF.